Below are 23 T cell receptor beta chains sequenced from a single sample in a study of technical replicates of blood from several donors. Profiling relied on immunoSEQ multiplex PCR, and the TCRdb table lists in-frame clones only, not all of them. The sample holds tens of thousands of clones; over 75% are singletons and the top ten take under 0.5%. Material for sequencing was T cells isolated from PBMCs. The receptor set was obtained from a human donor in good health.

This sequence joins TRBV5-1 and TRBJ2-4; D perhaps matches TRBD2 (5 bases). Germline CDR1 and CDR2: SGHRS and YFSETQ. The CDR3 has 15 amino acids. V was trimmed by 4 bases and J by 0 bases, leaving 11 bases between them. The DNA for the CDR3 is TGCGCCAGCAGCGGAGGACGACTAGCCAAAAACATTCAGTACTTC. It is translated as CASSGGRLAKNIQYF. The full variable domain, with the rest looked up from reference TRBV5-1 and TRBJ2-4, is KAGVTQTPRYLIKTRGQQVTLSCSPISGHRSVSWYQQTPGQGLQFLFEYFSETQRNKGNFPGRFSGRQFSNSRSEMNVSTLELGDSALYLCASSGGRLAKNIQYFGAGTRLSVL.

The rearrangement joins TRBV6-6 to TRBJ2-7; D is undetermined. V gave up 8 bases and J gave up 6 bases, with 8 bases separating them. The CDR3 consists of 10 residues. Germline CDR1 reads MNHNY; CDR2 reads SVGAGI (reference sequence). CDR3 in amino acids: CASGIIEQYF. The DNA for the CDR3 is TGTGCCAGCGGCATCATCGAGCAGTACTTC.

The chain employs TRBV5-1 and TRBJ1-1; D not resolved. Trimming removed 2 bases from V and 4 bases from J, with 15 bases in between. From germline, CDR1 is SGHRS and CDR2 YFSETQ. This CDR3 spans 15 amino acids. The CDR3 DNA is TGCGCCAGCAGCTTCCACCCTAGTCTGGCCACTGAAGCTTTCTTT. Residues: CASSFHPSLATEAFF.

The CDR3 DNA is TGTGCCAGCACCGAAAGCGGGGGTCGGGAGACCCAGTACTTC. It encodes CASTESGGRETQYF. The chain has TRBV6-5 and TRBJ2-5; 8 bases are shared with TRBD2. V lost 7 bases, J lost 5 bases, and 9 bases stayed unmatched. CDR3 length: 14 residues. CDR1 and CDR2 from the germline V gene are MNHEY and SVGAGI.

This chain connects TRBV7-3 to TRBJ2-1; 7 bases are a match to TRBD2. Germline values: CDR1 SGHTA, CDR2 FQGTGA. The CDR3 is made up of 18 amino acids. Trimming took 1 base from V and 2 from J; bases not matched to a gene: 11. The CDR3 here is CASSLNGLGAGAYNEQFF. The CDR3 DNA is TGTGCCAGCAGCTTAAACGGGCTAGGTGCGGGAGCCTACAATGAGCAGTTCTTC.

The V gene is TRBV27, the J gene TRBJ2-7, with 10 bases fitting TRBD2. This CDR3 has 15 amino acids. Per germline, CDR1 MNHEY and CDR2 SMNVEV (reference sequence). The J segment lost 3 bases and the V segment lost 5 bases, leaving 7 bases of the junction unmatched. DNA for the CDR3: TGTGCCAGCAGTACCCCTAGCGGGGGCGACTACGAGCAGTACTTC. This gives the protein CASSTPSGGDYEQYF.

The chain recombines TRBV28 with TRBJ1-5, with a tentative D call TRBD1 (5 bases). Germline V gene sequence: CDR1 MDHEN, CDR2 SYDVKM. Trimming took 5 bases from V and 7 from J, leaving 24 bases between them. The CDR3 sequence is 17 residues long. The CDR3 protein is CASSLTFLGGIGQPQHF. CDR3 coding DNA: TGTGCCAGCAGTCTTACCTTCTTGGGGGGAATAGGGCAGCCCCAGCATTTT.

The CDR3 coding sequence is TGTGCCAGCAGCTTGGGCGAGGGTAGCACAGATACGCAGTATTTT. Residues: CASSLGEGSTDTQYF. The V and J genes are TRBV5-8 and TRBJ2-3, with D perhaps TRBD2 (5 bases). With 0 bases removed from V and 0 bases from J, the gap between germline ends came to 8 bases. The CDR3 extends over 15 amino acids. Germline values: CDR1 SGHTS, CDR2 YDEGEE.

Turning to this clone: One end of the junction varies from germline; a read error may be responsible. This chain uses TRBV7-7 with TRBJ2-1; D is unclear. Germline values: CDR1 SSHAT, CDR2 FNYEAQ (reference sequence). The CDR3 sequence is 14 residues long. The CDR3 coding sequence is TGTGCTAGCACATCATTGAGCTCCTACAATGAGCAGTTCTTC. Protein sequence: CASTSLSSYNEQFF.

V is TRBV6-5 and J is TRBJ1-3, with D maybe TRBD1 (6 bases). Deletions cut 4 bases from V and 0 bases from J, with 10 bases between. Germline lookup yields CDR1 MNHEY and CDR2 SVGAGI. This CDR3 is built from 15 residues. The CDR3 region has the DNA TGTGCCAGCAGTTCCCCGACAGGCTCTGGAAACACCATATATTTT. It yields the protein CASSSPTGSGNTIYF.

The chain carries TRBV28 and TRBJ1-5; 10 bases agree with TRBD1. Germline-derived CDR1 and CDR2 are MDHEN and SYDVKM. With V trimmed by 5 bases and J by 6 bases, 7 bases remained unmatched. This CDR3 spans 15 amino acids. CDR3 protein: CASSGTGEASQPQHF. The CDR3 DNA sequence: TGTGCCAGCAGTGGGACAGGGGAGGCAAGTCAGCCCCAGCATTTT.

The chain employs TRBV11-3 and TRBJ2-7; tentative D call: TRBD2 (6 bases). CDR1 and CDR2 (germline): SGHNT, YENEEA. The CDR3 spans 14 residues. V lost 5 bases and J 0 bases, leaving 11 bases between the germline ends. The CDR3 reads CASSVTRSSYEQYF. The CDR3 DNA reads TGTGCCAGCAGCGTGACTAGAAGCTCCTACGAGCAGTACTTC.

The gene calls are TRBV11-3 and TRBJ2-1, with TRBD1 identical over 7 bases. Germline CDR1 and CDR2: SGHNT and YENEEA. J was trimmed by 5 bases and V by 5 bases; bases with no gene match: 9. This CDR3 comprises 15 residues. The CDR3 coding sequence is TGTGCCAGCAGCCCACAGGGGAAGGAAGACAATGAGCAGTTCTTC. The encoded protein is CASSPQGKEDNEQFF.

The sample holds a few counts of this clone. The CDR3 here is CAWSVVGAEKLFF. DNA of the CDR3: TGTGCCTGGAGTGTCGTAGGGGCTGAAAAACTGTTTTTT. The chain couples TRBV30 to TRBJ1-4; D is perhaps TRBD1 (5 bases). The V gene lost 0 bases and the J gene lost 7 bases, with 9 bases spanning the gap. Germline CDR1 and CDR2: GTSNPN and SVGIG (reference sequence). CDR3 length equals 13 residues.

The chain links TRBV29-1 to TRBJ2-7; 8 nucleotides match TRBD1. Trimming at V came to 7 bases and at J to 2 bases, leaving 7 bases not matched to a gene. CDR3 size: 13 residues. Germline loops: CDR1 SQVTM, CDR2 ANQGSEA. In DNA, the CDR3 is TGCAGCGCTCAGACAGGGGCCGCCTACGAGCAGTACTTC. Protein product: CSAQTGAAYEQYF.

V usage is TRBV7-9 and J usage is TRBJ2-1; D call uncertain. The V gene lost 5 bases and the J gene lost 7 bases, with 12 bases spanning the gap. The CDR3 contains 13 residues. Per the germline V gene, CDR1 is SEHNR and CDR2 is FQNEAQ (reference sequence). CDR3 in DNA: TGTGCCAGCAGCCTCTATAGCCCGAATGAGCAGTTCTTC. Amino acids: CASSLYSPNEQFF.

The sample holds one count of this clone. This chain joins TRBV2 and TRBJ2-7; 8 nucleotides agree with TRBD2. Germline lookup yields CDR1 SNHLY and CDR2 FYNNEI. The CDR3 consists of 14 residues. V dropped 4 bases and J dropped 6; count of bases not matched to a gene: 8. The CDR3: CASSVEAGVVEQYF. In nucleotides, the CDR3 is TGTGCCAGCAGTGTGGAAGCGGGAGTTGTCGAGCAGTACTTC.

The rearrangement joins TRBV11-2 to TRBJ1-1; D perhaps matches TRBD1 (5 bases). Trimming removed 5 bases at V and 5 bases at J, with 15 bases between. The CDR3 covers 14 residues. Germline CDR1 is SGHAT and CDR2 is FQNNGV. CDR3 nucleotide sequence: TGTGCCAGCAGCCCCACAGGTCCGGGTACTGAAGCTTTCTTT. Translated, it gives CASSPTGPGTEAFF.

This chain connects TRBV6-5 to TRBJ2-1; the D gene is possibly TRBD1 (5 bases). CDR3 length: 15 amino acids. Germline values: CDR1 MNHEY, CDR2 SVGAGI. Trimming left V 2 bases short and J 1 base short, with 9 bases between. The CDR3 DNA is TGTGCCAGCAGTTACGGCAGACAGTCCTACAATGAGCAGTTCTTC. Its translation: CASSYGRQSYNEQFF.

In its sample, this clone was seen once. The chain uses TRBV4-1 and TRBJ2-2; 8 bases fit TRBD2. This CDR3 has 16 amino acids. With 2 bases clipped from V and 8 bases from J, the junction kept 10 bases outside the gene matches. The germline V gene has CDR1 MGHRA and CDR2 YSYEKL. CDR3 bases: TGCGCCAGCAGCCAATCGCGGGCGGGAGGATCTGGGGAGCTGTTTTTT. It yields the protein CASSQSRAGGSGELFF.

Only a few counts were recorded for this clone. The chain couples TRBV15 to TRBJ1-1; D call uncertain. V gave up 5 bases and J gave up 4 bases, with 17 bases separating them. CDR1 is LNHNV and CDR2 is YYDKDF in the germline V gene (reference sequence). The CDR3 spans 15 residues. CDR3 residues: CATSLGFHGGTEAFF. DNA for the CDR3: TGTGCCACCAGCCTTGGATTCCACGGAGGCACTGAAGCTTTCTTT.

The chain recombines TRBV9 with TRBJ1-1, with a possible D match to TRBD1 (6 bases). The V gene lost 6 bases and the J gene lost 4 bases, with 22 bases spanning the gap. CDR1 SGDLS and CDR2 YYNGEE come from the germline V gene. CDR3 length: 16 amino acids. This chain's CDR3 is CASTHPQTGGGTEAFF. DNA of the CDR3: TGTGCCAGCACCCACCCTCAGACAGGAGGAGGCACTGAAGCTTTCTTT.

The rearrangement joins TRBV4-3 to TRBJ1-2; maybe TRBD1 (5 bases). The CDR3 is made up of 13 amino acids. V gave up 8 bases and J gave up 5 bases, with 15 bases separating them. CDR1 is LGHNA and CDR2 is YSLEER in the germline V gene. CDR3 DNA: TGCGCCAGCGCGGCTGGGGAGGGGTATGGCTACACCTTC. Its protein product is CASAAGEGYGYTF.